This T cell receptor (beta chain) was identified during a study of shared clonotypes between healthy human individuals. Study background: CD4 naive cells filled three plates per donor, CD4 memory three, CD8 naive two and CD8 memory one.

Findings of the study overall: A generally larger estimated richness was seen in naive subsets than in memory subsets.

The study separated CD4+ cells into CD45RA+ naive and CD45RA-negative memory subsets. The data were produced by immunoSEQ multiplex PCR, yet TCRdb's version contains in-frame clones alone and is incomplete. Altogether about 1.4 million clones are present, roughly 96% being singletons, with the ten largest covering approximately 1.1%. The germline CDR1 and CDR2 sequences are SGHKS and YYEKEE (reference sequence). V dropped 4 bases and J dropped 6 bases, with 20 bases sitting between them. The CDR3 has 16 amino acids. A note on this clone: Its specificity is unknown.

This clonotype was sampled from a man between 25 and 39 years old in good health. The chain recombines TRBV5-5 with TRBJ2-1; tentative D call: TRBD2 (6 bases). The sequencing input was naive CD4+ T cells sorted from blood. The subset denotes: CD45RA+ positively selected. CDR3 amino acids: CASSATSWLASNEQFF. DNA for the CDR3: TGTGCCAGCAGCGCGACGAGTTGGCTAGCGAGCAATGAGCAGTTCTTC.